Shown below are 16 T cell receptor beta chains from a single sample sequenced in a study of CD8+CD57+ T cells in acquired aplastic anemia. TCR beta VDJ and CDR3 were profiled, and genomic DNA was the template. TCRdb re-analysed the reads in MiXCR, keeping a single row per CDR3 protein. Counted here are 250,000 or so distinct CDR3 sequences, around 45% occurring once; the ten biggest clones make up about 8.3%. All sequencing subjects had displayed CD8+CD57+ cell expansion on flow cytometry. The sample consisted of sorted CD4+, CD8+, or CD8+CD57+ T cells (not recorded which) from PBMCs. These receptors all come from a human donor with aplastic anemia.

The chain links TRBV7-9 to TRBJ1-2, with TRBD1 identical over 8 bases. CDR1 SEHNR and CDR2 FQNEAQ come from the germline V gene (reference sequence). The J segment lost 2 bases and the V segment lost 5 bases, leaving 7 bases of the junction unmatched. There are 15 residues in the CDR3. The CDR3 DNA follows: TGTGCCAGCAGCCCACGGGACAGGTCGAACTATGGCTACACCTTC. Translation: CASSPRDRSNYGYTF.

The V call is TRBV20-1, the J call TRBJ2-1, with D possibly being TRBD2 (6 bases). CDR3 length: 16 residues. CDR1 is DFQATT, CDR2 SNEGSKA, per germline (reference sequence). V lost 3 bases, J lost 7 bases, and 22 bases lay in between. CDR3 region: CSARHHEGLATNEQFF. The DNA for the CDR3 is TGCAGTGCTAGGCACCACGAGGGGCTAGCGACGAATGAGCAGTTCTTC.

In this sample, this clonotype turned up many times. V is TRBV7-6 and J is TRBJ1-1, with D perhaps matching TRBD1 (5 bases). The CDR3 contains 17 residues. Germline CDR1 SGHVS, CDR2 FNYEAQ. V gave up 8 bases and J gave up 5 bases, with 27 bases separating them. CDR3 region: CASRATLDRVGGTEAFF. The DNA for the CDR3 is TGTGCCAGCCGGGCCACACTTGATAGGGTCGGGGGGACTGAAGCTTTCTTT.

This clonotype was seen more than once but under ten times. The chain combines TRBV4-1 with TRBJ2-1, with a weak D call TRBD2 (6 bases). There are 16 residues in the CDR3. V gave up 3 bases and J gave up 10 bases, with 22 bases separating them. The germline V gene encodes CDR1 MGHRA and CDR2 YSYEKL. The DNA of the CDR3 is TGCGCCAGCAGCCAGGATAGTAGGACTAATAATGGCGAGCAGTTCTTC. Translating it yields CASSQDSRTNNGEQFF.

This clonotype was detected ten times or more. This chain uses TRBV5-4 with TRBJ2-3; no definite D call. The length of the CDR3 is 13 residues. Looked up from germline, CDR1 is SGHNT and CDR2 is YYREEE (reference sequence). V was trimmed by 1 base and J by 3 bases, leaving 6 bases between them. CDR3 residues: CASSLSDTDTQYF. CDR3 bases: TGTGCCAGCAGCTTGTCTGATACAGATACGCAGTATTTT.

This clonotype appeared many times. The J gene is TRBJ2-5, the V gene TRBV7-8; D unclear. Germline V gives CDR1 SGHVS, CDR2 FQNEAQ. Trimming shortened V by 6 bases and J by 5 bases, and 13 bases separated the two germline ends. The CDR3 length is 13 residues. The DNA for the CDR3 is TGTGCCAGCAGAAGAAGGGCCACGGAGACCCAGTACTTC. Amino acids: CASRRRATETQYF.

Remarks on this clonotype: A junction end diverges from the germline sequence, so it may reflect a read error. The CDR3 loop is CASSLRQSSGEQYF. CDR3 coding DNA: TGTGCCAGCAGTCTGAGACAGAGCTCTGGGGAGCAGTACTTC. V gene TRBV10-3 combines with J gene TRBJ2-7; possible D gene TRBD1, 5 bases. The CDR3 length is 14 residues. Germline V gene data show CDR1 as ENHRY and CDR2 as SYGVKD.

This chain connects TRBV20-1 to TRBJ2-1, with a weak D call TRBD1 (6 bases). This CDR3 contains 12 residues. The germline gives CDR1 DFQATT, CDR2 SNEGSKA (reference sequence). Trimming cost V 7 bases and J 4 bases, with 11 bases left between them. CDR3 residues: CSVQDRYNEQFF. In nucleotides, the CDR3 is TGCAGTGTCCAGGACAGATACAATGAGCAGTTCTTC.

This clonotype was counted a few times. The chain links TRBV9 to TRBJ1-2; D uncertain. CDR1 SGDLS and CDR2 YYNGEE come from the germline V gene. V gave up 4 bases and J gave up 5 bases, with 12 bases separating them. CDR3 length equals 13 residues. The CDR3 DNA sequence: TGTGCCAGCAGCCCGGACGGATTTTATGGCTACACCTTC. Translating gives CASSPDGFYGYTF.

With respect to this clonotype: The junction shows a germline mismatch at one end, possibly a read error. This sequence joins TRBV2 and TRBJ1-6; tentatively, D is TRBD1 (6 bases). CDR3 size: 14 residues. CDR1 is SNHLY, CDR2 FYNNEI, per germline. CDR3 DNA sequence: TGTGCCATCAGTGAGGGGGCCTATAATTCACCCCTCCACTTT. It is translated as CAISEGAYNSPLHF.

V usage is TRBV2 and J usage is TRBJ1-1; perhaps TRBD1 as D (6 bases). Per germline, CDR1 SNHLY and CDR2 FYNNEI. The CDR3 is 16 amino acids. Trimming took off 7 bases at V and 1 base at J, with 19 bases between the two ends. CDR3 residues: CASTRVQGIQNTEAFF. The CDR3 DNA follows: TGTGCCAGCACCCGCGTCCAGGGGATACAGAACACTGAAGCTTTCTTT.

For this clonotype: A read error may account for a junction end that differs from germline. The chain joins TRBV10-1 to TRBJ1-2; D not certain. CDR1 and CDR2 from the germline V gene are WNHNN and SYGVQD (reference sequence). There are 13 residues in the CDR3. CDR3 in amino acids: CASSQARERGYTF. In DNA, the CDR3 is TGTGCCAGCAGCCAAGCCCGTGAGCGTGGCTACACCTTC.

For the CDR3, the DNA is TGTGCCAGCAGCTTAGTGGGGGGCCCGACAGATACGCAGTATTTT. This gives the protein CASSLVGGPTDTQYF. The rearrangement links TRBV7-6 to TRBJ2-3; either TRBD1 or TRBD2 may fit D (6 bases each). Per the germline V gene, CDR1 is SGHVS and CDR2 is FNYEAQ. This CDR3 has 15 residues. The V end lost 1 base, the J end lost 3 bases, and 11 bases lay between the germline ends.

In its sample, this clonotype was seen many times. As DNA, the CDR3 is TGTGCCAGCAGCTTTTTTTCAGGGCAAGAGACCCAGTACTTC. As protein: CASSFFSGQETQYF. The chain joins TRBV5-4 to TRBJ2-5; perhaps TRBD1 as D (5 bases). The CDR3 has 14 residues. Per the germline V gene, CDR1 is SGHNT and CDR2 is YYREEE (reference sequence). Trimming removed 2 bases from V and 2 bases from J, with 10 bases in between.

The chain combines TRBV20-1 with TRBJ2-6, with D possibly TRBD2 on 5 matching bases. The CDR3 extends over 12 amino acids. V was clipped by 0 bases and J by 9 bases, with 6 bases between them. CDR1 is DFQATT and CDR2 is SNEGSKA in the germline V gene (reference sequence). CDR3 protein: CSARDRDNVLTF. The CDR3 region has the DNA TGCAGTGCTAGAGACCGGGACAACGTCCTGACTTTC.

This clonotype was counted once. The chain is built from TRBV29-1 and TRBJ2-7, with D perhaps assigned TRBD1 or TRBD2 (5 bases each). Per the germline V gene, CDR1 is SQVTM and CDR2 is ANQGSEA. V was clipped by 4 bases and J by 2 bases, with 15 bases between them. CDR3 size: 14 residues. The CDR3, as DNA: TGCAGCGTTGCCCCCACCGGGACGGCCTACGAGCAGTACTTC. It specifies CSVAPTGTAYEQYF.